These 24 T cell receptor beta chains came from one sample sequenced in a study of sequential checkpoint blockade in melanoma. The table came from immunoSEQ multiplex PCR; TCRdb's copy has only in-frame clones and leaves some out. The sample consists of around 12,000 clones, roughly four fifths of them appearing once. Treatment in this sample: randomized to nivolumab then ipilimumab (arm A) or the reverse (arm B). The material was CD8+ T cells sorted from blood (inferred from file names), obtained from a patient given nivolumab and ipilimumab in sequence. The source is a human donor with melanoma.

The chain recombines TRBV27 with TRBJ2-7; D call uncertain. The CDR3 extends over 13 amino acids. Germline assignment: CDR1 MNHEY and CDR2 SMNVEV (reference sequence). Trimming shortened V by 2 bases and J by 1 base, and 6 bases separated the two germline ends. The CDR3 sequence is CASSLKSSYEQYF. CDR3 bases: TGTGCCAGCAGTTTAAAGAGTTCCTACGAGCAGTACTTC.

The J gene is TRBJ2-7, the V gene TRBV7-9, with 11 bases fitting TRBD2. The J segment lost 3 bases and the V segment lost 1 base, leaving 2 bases of the junction unmatched. CDR1 is SEHNR, CDR2 FQNEAQ, per germline (reference sequence). The CDR3 has 15 amino acids. CDR3 DNA: TGTGCCAGCAGCTTAGGAACTAGCGGGGGCTACGAGCAGTACTTC. It translates to CASSLGTSGGYEQYF.

The rearrangement links TRBV4-1 to TRBJ1-5; D ambiguous. The CDR3 covers 16 residues. V lost 0 bases and J lost 0, with 9 bases in between. Germline V CDR1 and CDR2: MGHRA, YSYEKL. The CDR3 spells CASSQEAPYSNQPQHF. DNA for the CDR3: TGCGCCAGCAGCCAAGAAGCTCCTTATAGCAATCAGCCCCAGCATTTT.

The chain uses TRBV28 and TRBJ2-7; 8 bases line up with TRBD1. The CDR3 consists of 18 residues. Per germline, CDR1 MDHEN and CDR2 SYDVKM. The J segment lost 3 bases and the V segment lost 7 bases, leaving 20 bases of the junction unmatched. CDR3 DNA sequence: TGTGCCAGCACCACCCCCCGGGGAGGACAGGGTACCCTCTACGAGCAGTACTTC. As protein: CASTTPRGGQGTLYEQYF.

The chain carries TRBV27 and TRBJ2-1; TRBD2 aligns across 8 bases. The length of the CDR3 is 16 residues. CDR1 and CDR2 from the germline V gene are MNHEY and SMNVEV (reference sequence). V lost 6 bases and J lost 2; bases outside the gene matches: 9. The CDR3 here is CASRGLSGRPYNEQFF. In DNA form, the CDR3 reads TGTGCCAGCAGGGGACTGAGCGGGAGACCCTACAATGAGCAGTTCTTC.

The chain joins TRBV29-1 to TRBJ2-7; TRBD2 is a possible D gene (6 bases). The CDR3 runs to 11 residues. Trimming stripped 8 bases from V and 5 bases from J, with 13 bases between. Looked up from germline, CDR1 is SQVTM and CDR2 is ANQGSEA. Here the CDR3 reads CSSLGGNEQYF. As DNA, the CDR3 is TGCAGCTCCCTCGGGGGTAACGAGCAGTACTTC.

The genes are TRBV5-1 and TRBJ1-1; 8 positions agree with TRBD1. CDR3 length: 14 residues. The ends lost 0 bases at V and 7 bases at J; junction bases unmatched: 5. Per the germline V gene, CDR1 is SGHRS and CDR2 is YFSETQ. CDR3 coding DNA: TGCGCCAGCAGCTTGGCAGGGGGCCAAAGTGAAGCTTTCTTT. Protein: CASSLAGGQSEAFF.

The chain couples TRBV14 to TRBJ2-7; TRBD1 aligns across 9 bases. Trimming took 4 bases from V and 7 from J; bases not matched to a gene: 5. In germline, CDR1 is SGHDN, CDR2 FVKESK. This CDR3 region has 13 residues. The CDR3 is CASSPGTGFEQYF. CDR3 in DNA: TGTGCCAGCAGCCCGGGGACAGGGTTTGAGCAGTACTTC.

The CDR3 region is CASSQGQGGNEQFF. The DNA of the CDR3 is TGCGCCAGCAGCCAAGGACAGGGCGGGAATGAGCAGTTCTTC. The chain has TRBV5-1 and TRBJ2-1; 8 bases map to TRBD1. CDR1 is SGHRS, CDR2 YFSETQ, per germline. The CDR3 covers 14 residues. Losses at the gene ends were 4 bases for V and 7 bases for J; bases not matched to a gene: 7.

V is TRBV5-4 and J is TRBJ2-6; D is undetermined. This CDR3 is built from 15 residues. Germline lookup yields CDR1 SGHNT and CDR2 YYREEE (reference sequence). V lost 0 bases and J lost 1, with 5 bases in between. CDR3 sequence reads: CASSLDVSGANVLTF. The CDR3 DNA reads as TGTGCCAGCAGCTTGGATGTATCTGGGGCCAACGTCCTGACTTTC.

The chain couples TRBV21-1 to TRBJ2-7; the listed D gene, TRBD2, was not tested against the DNA. TRBV21-1 is a listed pseudogene. The CDR3 runs 16 residues. The CDR3 reads CASSKAPRGAVYEQYF. The CDR3 DNA sequence: TGTGCCAGCAGCAAGGCCCCACGGGGGGCTGTCTACGAGCAGTACTTC.

This sequence joins TRBV19 and TRBJ2-7; 7 bases are a match to TRBD2. The CDR3 covers 15 residues. CDR1 is LNHDA and CDR2 is SQIVND in the germline V gene (reference sequence). Trimming cost V 1 base and J 3 bases; bases outside gene matches: 6. The CDR3 coding sequence is TGTGCCAGTAGTATAGCCCTAGCGGAGTACTACGAGCAGTACTTC. Encoded protein: CASSIALAEYYEQYF.

The rearrangement uses TRBV28 and TRBJ1-1; D is ambiguous. The CDR3 has 15 residues. V was shortened by 2 bases and J by 0 bases, with 10 bases between the two germline ends. Germline values: CDR1 MDHEN, CDR2 SYDVKM. The chain's CDR3 is CASSLRGSMNTEAFF. CDR3 sequence (DNA): TGTGCCAGCAGTTTAAGAGGGTCCATGAACACTGAAGCTTTCTTT.

This clone was recorded only once. The chain couples TRBV18 to TRBJ1-1; 7 bases are a match to TRBD1. The CDR3 sequence is 13 residues long. Trimming took 4 bases from V and 11 from J; bases not matched to a gene: 10. Germline V lookup: CDR1 KGHSH, CDR2 LQKENI. In DNA, the CDR3 is TGTGCCAGCTCACGAGACAGGGCGCTCGGCGCTTTCTTT. The encoded protein is CASSRDRALGAFF. The entire variable domain, with the rest obtained from reference TRBV18 and TRBJ1-1, is as follows: NAGVMQNPRHLVRRRGQEARLRCSPMKGHSHVYWYRQLPEEGLKFMVYLQKENIIDESGMPKERFSAEFPKEGPSILRIQQVVRGDSAAYFCASSRDRALGAFFGQGTRLTVV.

A word on this clone: The junction and the germline gene differ at one end; a read error may be behind it. The J gene is TRBJ1-5, the V gene TRBV7-9; D perhaps matches TRBD1 (6 bases). This CDR3 contains 14 residues. Germline CDR1 and CDR2: SEHNR and FQNEAQ (reference sequence). The DNA of the CDR3 is TGTGCCAGCAGTAAGAGTGGGGGCAACCAGCCCCAGCATTTT. Translation gives CASSKSGGNQPQHF.

Only a few counts were recorded for this clone. In nucleotides, the CDR3 is TGTGCCAGCAGTGAATGGGGAGGGAGCAACAATCAGCCCCAGCATTTT. This encodes CASSEWGGSNNQPQHF. The V gene is TRBV6-1, the J gene TRBJ1-5; no clear D. The CDR3 covers 16 residues. The V gene lost 2 bases and the J gene lost 3 bases, with 14 bases spanning the gap. Per germline, CDR1 MNHNS and CDR2 SASEGT.

CDR3 coding DNA: TGTGCCAGCAGCTTAGTGGCACTAGCGGGAGGCGAGCAGTTCTTC. This sequence encodes CASSLVALAGGEQFF. The chain uses TRBV7-9 and TRBJ2-1, with 12 positions matching TRBD2. CDR3 length equals 15 residues. CDR1 and CDR2 (germline): SEHNR, FQNEAQ (reference sequence). The ends lost 1 base at V and 10 bases at J; junction bases unmatched: 5.

The rearrangement links TRBV10-2 to TRBJ2-1; TRBD2 matches at 7 bases. The CDR3 is made up of 14 amino acids. Per germline, CDR1 WSHSY and CDR2 SAAADI. Germline trimming cut 2 bases from V and 6 bases from J; bases unmatched to any gene: 4. The CDR3 bases are TGCGCCAGCAGTGAGACTAGCGTAGCCAATGAGCAGTTCTTC. Translation: CASSETSVANEQFF.

This rearrangement joins TRBV7-9 to TRBJ2-5; D may be TRBD2 (6 bases). Germline V gives CDR1 SEHNR, CDR2 FQNEAQ (reference sequence). V gave up 3 bases and J gave up 0 bases, with 14 bases separating them. The CDR3 covers 16 residues. CDR3: CASSFLTGVYQETQYF. The CDR3 bases are TGTGCCAGCAGCTTCCTTACGGGAGTGTACCAAGAGACCCAGTACTTC.

This chain joins TRBV19 and TRBJ2-1; 12 bases are a match to TRBD2. V gave up 5 bases and J gave up 8 bases; unmatched junction bases: 7. This CDR3 region has 15 residues. Germline V gene data show CDR1 as LNHDA and CDR2 as SQIVND (reference sequence). CDR3 residues: CASSPGTSGFDEQFF. For the CDR3, the DNA is TGTGCCAGTAGTCCCGGGACTAGCGGGTTCGATGAGCAGTTCTTC.

The CDR3 nucleotides are TGTGCCAGCCGGGACAGAGCATCCATTAACTATGGCTACACCTTC. Translating it yields CASRDRASINYGYTF. This chain joins TRBV27 and TRBJ1-2; TRBD1 matches at 7 bases. Looked up from germline, CDR1 is MNHEY and CDR2 is SMNVEV (reference sequence). Trimming removed 8 bases from V and 1 base from J; junction bases left unmatched: 10. CDR3 size: 15 residues.

The rearrangement links TRBV7-9 to TRBJ1-3, with TRBD1 as a possible D gene (5 bases). Trimming pared 1 base from V and 2 bases from J, leaving 12 bases between. Germline V CDR1 and CDR2: SEHNR, FQNEAQ (reference sequence). This CDR3 region has 16 residues. The CDR3 sequence is CASSLVVGGAGNTIYF. CDR3 sequence (DNA): TGTGCCAGCAGCTTAGTCGTGGGGGGAGCTGGAAACACCATATATTTT.

This clone was seen only a few times. J is TRBJ1-3 and V is TRBV4-1; the D is unclear. CDR1 and CDR2 from the germline V gene are MGHRA and YSYEKL. This CDR3 region has 14 residues. The V end lost 0 bases, the J end lost 4 bases, and 7 bases lay between the germline ends. The CDR3 DNA follows: TGCGCCAGCAGCCAAGACAGTTTCGGAAACACCATATATTTT. Its protein product is CASSQDSFGNTIYF.

V gene TRBV7-3 combines with J gene TRBJ2-1; perhaps TRBD2 as D (5 bases). CDR3 size: 11 residues. Germline V gene data show CDR1 as SGHTA and CDR2 as FQGTGA. V gave up 4 bases and J gave up 9 bases, with 7 bases separating them. DNA of the CDR3: TGTGCCAGCAGCTCAAGCGGTGAGCAGTTCTTC. Translating gives CASSSSGEQFF.